This T cell receptor (beta chain) was captured by sequencing in a study of control samples from healthy donors and cancer patients. Profiled with immunoSEQ multiplex PCR; TCRdb holds only in-frame clones, not every one. The sample has some 150,000 clones; 90% to 95% are singletons. The CDR3 totals 18 residues. V shed 5 bases and J 2 bases; nucleotides not matched to a gene: 8. Germline-derived CDR1 and CDR2 are PRHDT and FYEKMQ (reference sequence). The TCR originated in a woman aged 25 to 39 in good health. Material for sequencing was blood. This chain uses TRBV13 with TRBJ2-3; TRBD2 agrees at 15 bases. The CDR3: CASSPGTSGRIITDTQYF. As DNA, the CDR3 is TGTGCCAGCAGCCCCGGGACTAGCGGGAGGATAATCACAGATACGCAGTATTTT. The entire variable domain, with the rest obtained from reference TRBV13 and TRBJ2-3, is as follows: AAGVIQSPRHLIKEKRETATLKCYPIPRHDTVYWYQQGPGQDPQFLISFYEKMQSDKGSIPDRFSAQQFSDYHSELNMSSLELGDSALYFCASSPGTSGRIITDTQYFGPGTRLTVL.